This is a list of T cell receptor beta chains from one sample in a study of ipilimumab plus nivolumab after autologous stem cell transplantation. Generated by immunoSEQ multiplex PCR, the TCRdb table keeps only in-frame clones and is missing some. This sample has over 3,500 clones, with over 75% found just once. Sequencing used PBMCs, obtained in a trial of ipilimumab plus nivolumab as post-transplant consolidation. Receptors originate from a male donor with multiple myeloma. The CDR3 runs from the conserved cysteine through the conserved F or W. Each record gives: V gene, J gene, clone size, D gene, CDR3 DNA, CDR3 protein. The D gene is left open where the match is weak. Only part of the rows carry a size: once, few, many, or a class if the clone is expanded.

V gene: TRBV6-1; J gene: TRBJ2-3; clone size: .; D gene: TRBD2; CDR3 DNA: TGTGCCAGCAGTGAAAGGAGCGGGATGAGCCCAGATACGCAGTATTTT; CDR3 protein: CASSERSGMSPDTQYF
V gene: TRBV12-2; J gene: TRBJ2-1; clone size: .; D gene: .; CDR3 DNA: TGTGCAAGTCGCTTCTCCGTAAGCGCAAACTACAATGAGCAGTTCTTC; CDR3 protein: CASRFSVSANYNEQFF
V gene: TRBV18; J gene: TRBJ2-7; clone size: .; D gene: .; CDR3 DNA: TGTGCCAGCTCCCGGGACTTCGCCTACGAGCAGTACTTC; CDR3 protein: CASSRDFAYEQYF
V gene: TRBV6-1; J gene: TRBJ2-7; clone size: .; D gene: TRBD2; CDR3 DNA: TGTGCCAGCAGTCCGACTAGCGGGATTTTCTACGAGCAGTACTTC; CDR3 protein: CASSPTSGIFYEQYF
V gene: TRBV28; J gene: TRBJ1-5; clone size: .; D gene: .; CDR3 DNA: TGTGCCAGCAGTTTGGCCAGTCGGAATCAGCCCCAGCATTTT; CDR3 protein: CASSLASRNQPQHF
V gene: TRBV5-5; J gene: TRBJ1-2; clone size: .; D gene: .; CDR3 DNA: TGTGCCAGCAGTTCCGGTCAGGCTCATTATGGCTACACCTTC; CDR3 protein: CASSSGQAHYGYTF
V gene: TRBV7-9; J gene: TRBJ2-7; clone size: .; D gene: .; CDR3 DNA: TGTGCCAGCAGCTTGGCTAGCAATTACTACGAGCAGTACTTC; CDR3 protein: CASSLASNYYEQYF
V gene: TRBV18; J gene: TRBJ1-1; clone size: .; D gene: .; CDR3 DNA: TGTGCCAGCTCTTACTCTCAGGGGATCATGAACACTGAAGCTTTCTTT; CDR3 protein: CASSYSQGIMNTEAFF
V gene: TRBV10-3; J gene: TRBJ2-5; clone size: .; D gene: .; CDR3 DNA: TGTGCCATCACCACTAGCCCGGGGGAGACCCAGTACTTC; CDR3 protein: CAITTSPGETQYF
V gene: TRBV19; J gene: TRBJ2-1; clone size: .; D gene: TRBD2; CDR3 DNA: TGTGCCAGTAGTCTACGGGGACTAGCGGATTACAATGAGCAGTTCTTC; CDR3 protein: CASSLRGLADYNEQFF
V gene: TRBV5-6; J gene: TRBJ2-3; clone size: .; D gene: .; CDR3 DNA: TGTGCCAGCAGCTTGTTTACGGGAGCAGGGTCCGTAGATACGCAGTATTTT; CDR3 protein: CASSLFTGAGSVDTQYF
V gene: TRBV19; J gene: TRBJ1-5; clone size: .; D gene: .; CDR3 DNA: TGTGCCAGTAGGGGGGGGACTCAGCCCCAGCATTTT; CDR3 protein: CASRGGTQPQHF
V gene: TRBV2; J gene: TRBJ1-5; clone size: .; D gene: .; CDR3 DNA: TGTGCCAGCACCTCAGGGAAAACTCATCAGCCCCAGCATTTT; CDR3 protein: CASTSGKTHQPQHF
V gene: TRBV30; J gene: TRBJ1-1; clone size: few; D gene: .; CDR3 DNA: TGTGCCTGGAGCCACCCGAAAAGTGGACGAGAAGCTTTCTTT; CDR3 protein: CAWSHPKSGREAFF
V gene: TRBV2; J gene: TRBJ2-1; clone size: .; D gene: TRBD2; CDR3 DNA: TGTGCCAGCAGGCCCACTACTAGCGGGAGAACTGAGCAGTTCTTC; CDR3 protein: CASRPTTSGRTEQFF
V gene: TRBV19; J gene: TRBJ2-5; clone size: once; D gene: .; CDR3 DNA: TGTGCCAGTAGTAGTGGGGCAGGGTTAGAGACCCAGTACTTC; CDR3 protein: CASSSGAGLETQYF
V gene: TRBV2; J gene: TRBJ1-4; clone size: .; D gene: TRBD1; CDR3 DNA: TGTGCCAGCAGGATCGACAGGGGCGATGAAAAACTGTTTTTT; CDR3 protein: CASRIDRGDEKLFF
V gene: TRBV6-1; J gene: TRBJ1-5; clone size: .; D gene: .; CDR3 DNA: TGTGCCAGCAGTGAACATCCTTATAGCAATCAGCCCCAGCATTTT; CDR3 protein: CASSEHPYSNQPQHF
V gene: TRBV11-3; J gene: TRBJ2-1; clone size: .; D gene: TRBD2; CDR3 DNA: TGTGCCAGCAGCGCTTCCGGGACTAGCGGGAGTAATGAGCAGTTCTTC; CDR3 protein: CASSASGTSGSNEQFF
V gene: TRBV5-1; J gene: TRBJ1-1; clone size: .; D gene: TRBD1; CDR3 DNA: TGCGCCAGCAGCCCCGGCCCGGACAGGGAACCTTTCTTT; CDR3 protein: CASSPGPDREPFF
V gene: TRBV5-4; J gene: TRBJ2-1; clone size: once; D gene: TRBD2; CDR3 DNA: TGTGCCAGCAGCTTGCGCGGGAGGGGCAATGAGCAGTTCTTC; CDR3 protein: CASSLRGRGNEQFF
V gene: TRBV28; J gene: TRBJ1-1; clone size: .; D gene: TRBD1; CDR3 DNA: TGTGCCAGCAGTTGGCCCCGGACAGGGCCGATGAACACTGAAGCTTTCTTT; CDR3 protein: CASSWPRTGPMNTEAFF
V gene: TRBV6-1; J gene: TRBJ2-5; clone size: .; D gene: TRBD2; CDR3 DNA: TGTGCCAGCAGGGCTAGCGGGAGTGAGACCCAGTACTTC; CDR3 protein: CASRASGSETQYF
V gene: TRBV5-4; J gene: TRBJ2-5; clone size: .; D gene: .; CDR3 DNA: TGTGCCAGCAGCTTGGAGGCGGGGGAGACCCAGTACTTC; CDR3 protein: CASSLEAGETQYF
V gene: TRBV30; J gene: TRBJ1-2; clone size: .; D gene: TRBD1; CDR3 DNA: TGTGCCTGGGCAAGCCACAGGGGGAACTATGGCTACACCTTC; CDR3 protein: CAWASHRGNYGYTF
V gene: TRBV27; J gene: TRBJ1-5; clone size: .; D gene: .; CDR3 DNA: TGTGCCAGCAGTTTTAGCAATCAGCCCCAGCATTTT; CDR3 protein: CASSFSNQPQHF
V gene: TRBV25-1; J gene: TRBJ2-1; clone size: .; D gene: .; CDR3 DNA: TGTGCCAGCAGTGAGGGGGGAGCAAAGTTCTTC; CDR3 protein: CASSEGGAKFF
V gene: TRBV20-1; J gene: TRBJ2-3; clone size: .; D gene: .; CDR3 DNA: TGCAGTGCTGGGACAAGAGGTACGCAGTATTTT; CDR3 protein: CSAGTRGTQYF
V gene: TRBV19; J gene: TRBJ2-7; clone size: .; D gene: .; CDR3 DNA: TGTGCCAGTAGTATATCCGGGGACGAGCAGTACTTC; CDR3 protein: CASSISGDEQYF
V gene: TRBV9; J gene: TRBJ1-3; clone size: .; D gene: .; CDR3 DNA: TGTGCCAGCAGCGTAGGTCAAGAAAACACCATATATTTT; CDR3 protein: CASSVGQENTIYF
V gene: TRBV5-1; J gene: TRBJ2-5; clone size: .; D gene: TRBD1; CDR3 DNA: TGCGCCAGCAGCTTCGAAGGACAGGCCTGGGAGACCCAGTACTTC; CDR3 protein: CASSFEGQAWETQYF
V gene: TRBV10-2; J gene: TRBJ1-6; clone size: .; D gene: TRBD1; CDR3 DNA: TGCGCCAGCAGCCTGGGACAGGGCCGGGGCTATAATTCACCCCTCCACTTT; CDR3 protein: CASSLGQGRGYNSPLHF
V gene: TRBV5-6; J gene: TRBJ1-1; clone size: .; D gene: .; CDR3 DNA: TGTGCCAGCAGCTCCATCCGGGGAAACACTGAAGCTTTCTTT; CDR3 protein: CASSSIRGNTEAFF